This T cell receptor beta chain was obtained from a study of cytomegalovirus exposure and HLA in healthy donors. Study observations and caveats: An analysis was carried out later, and it reportedly showed fewer N-insertions in an Asian-associated ancestry cluster than the 666-donor mean. Analyzed later, association rates of TCRs varied across HLA loci, with DRB1 most and HLA-C fewest.

A few counts support this clone. Antigen unknown. In the PCR, 60 Vbeta and 13 Jbeta primers were used. TCRdb keeps only in-frame clones here, not all; method: immunoSEQ multiplex PCR. The sample holds fewer than 200,000 clones; about 72% are singletons and the top ten take about 3.8%. Germline assignment: CDR1 SGDLS and CDR2 YYNGEE. The CDR3 has 14 residues. V gave up 4 bases and J gave up 2 bases; unmatched junction bases: 5. This rearrangement joins TRBV9 to TRBJ2-5, with 7 bases aligning to TRBD1. The sequenced material came from PBMCs. The receptor comes from a man aged 30 to 45 in good health and CMV-seropositive. The CDR3 sequence: CASSPNRGQETQYF. In nucleotides, the CDR3 is TGTGCCAGCAGCCCTAACAGGGGTCAAGAGACCCAGTACTTC.